This T cell receptor beta chain was sequenced in a study of cytomegalovirus exposure and HLA in healthy donors. Study context: For the approximately 400 genotyped donors, around 76% fell within the Caucasian-associated ancestry cluster. General study findings and limits: According to an earlier analysis, most TCR beta V segments yielded productive rearrangements about 90% or about 30% of the time. Further analysis, carried out later, found HLA-associated TCR beta chains more clonally expanded than equally common other chains. In a later analysis, at a false discovery rate of 0.05, 17,000 or so TCR beta sequences matched HLA alleles.

As to this clone: Its target is unknown.

The CDR3 is made up of 13 amino acids. Germline V lookup: CDR1 MNHEY, CDR2 SVGAGI. The PCR used 60 Vbeta and 13 Jbeta primers. The assay was immunoSEQ multiplex PCR, and TCRdb's table has in-frame clones only and misses some. The data include about 130,000 clones; the top ten clones carry roughly 0.94%. The chain carries TRBV6-5 and TRBJ2-5; D may be TRBD2 (6 bases). TRBJ2-7 explains the end of the DNA better; the J call may be wrong. Sequenced: PBMCs. The source of this sequence is a man aged 18 to 29 in good health and CMV-seronegative. CDR3 DNA sequence: TGTGCCAGCAGTGCGGGACGGTTCTACGAGCAGTACTTC. Its protein product is CASSAGRFYEQYF.